Listed here is a single TCR beta chain. Seattle patients were enrolled while actively infected and followed longitudinally. The V and J ends lost 0 bases and 7 bases, in that order; junction bases with no gene match: 8. Germline CDR1 is MNHEY and CDR2 is SVGAGI. CDR3 length: 15 amino acids. This entry is derived from a study of blood T cell repertoires in COVID-19. Overall study: Samples representing acute and convalescent COVID-19 were sourced from the United States, Italy and Spain. In each case, the material was cDNA or gDNA derived from T cells, B-cell-depleted T cells, or PBMCs.

In the original processing: Reference gene primer amplification gave estimated nucleated cell counts. The assay was immunoSEQ multiplex PCR, and TCRdb's table has in-frame clones only and misses some. V, J and clone size were drawn from that table, and D and trimming were deduced from the DNA. The sample yields about 170,000 clones, approximately 85% seen once. The TCR sequence derives from a woman of 80 years or more with COVID-19, enrolled during active disease. V is TRBV6-5 and J is TRBJ2-5, with 7 bases fitting TRBD1. Sample: peripheral blood. The chain's CDR3 is CASSYSEQGSVTQYF. CDR3 DNA: TGTGCCAGCAGTTACTCAGAACAGGGGTCCGTGACCCAGTACTTC.